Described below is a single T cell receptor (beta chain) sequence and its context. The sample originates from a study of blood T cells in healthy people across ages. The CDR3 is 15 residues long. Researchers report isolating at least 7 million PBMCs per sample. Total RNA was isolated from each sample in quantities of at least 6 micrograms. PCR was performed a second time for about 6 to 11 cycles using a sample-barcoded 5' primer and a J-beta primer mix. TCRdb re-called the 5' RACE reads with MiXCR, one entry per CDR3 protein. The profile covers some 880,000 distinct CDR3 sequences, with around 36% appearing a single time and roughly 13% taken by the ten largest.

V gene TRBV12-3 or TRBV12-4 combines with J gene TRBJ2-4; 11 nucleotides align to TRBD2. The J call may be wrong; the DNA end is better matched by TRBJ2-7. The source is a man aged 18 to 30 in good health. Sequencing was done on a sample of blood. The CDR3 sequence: CASSPLAGGVGEQYF. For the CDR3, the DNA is TGTGCCAGCAGTCCATTAGCGGGAGGGGTTGGCGAGCAGTACTTC.